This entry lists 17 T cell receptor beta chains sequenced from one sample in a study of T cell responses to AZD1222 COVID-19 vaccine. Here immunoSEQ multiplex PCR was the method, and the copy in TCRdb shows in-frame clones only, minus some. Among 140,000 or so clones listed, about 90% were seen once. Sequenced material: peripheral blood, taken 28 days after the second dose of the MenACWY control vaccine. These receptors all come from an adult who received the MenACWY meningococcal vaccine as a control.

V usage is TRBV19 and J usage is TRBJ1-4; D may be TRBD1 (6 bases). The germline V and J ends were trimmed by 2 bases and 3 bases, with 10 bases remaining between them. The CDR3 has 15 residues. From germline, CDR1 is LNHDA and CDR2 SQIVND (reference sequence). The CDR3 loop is CASSILGAANEKLFF. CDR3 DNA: TGTGCCAGTAGTATACTGGGGGCGGCTAATGAAAAACTGTTTTTT.

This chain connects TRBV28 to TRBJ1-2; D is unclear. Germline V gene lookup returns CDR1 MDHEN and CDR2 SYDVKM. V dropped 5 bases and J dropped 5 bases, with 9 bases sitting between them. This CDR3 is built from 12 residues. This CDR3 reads CASSQAGYGYTF. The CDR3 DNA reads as TGTGCCAGCAGTCAGGCTGGTTATGGCTACACCTTC.

CDR3 nucleotides: TGTGCCAGCAGTCCATATCAAGTGTCGGGACTAGCGGGCCAAGAGACCCAGTACTTC. Its translation is CASSPYQVSGLAGQETQYF. The chain carries TRBV7-9 and TRBJ2-5; 12 bases are a match to TRBD2. The ends lost 6 bases at V and 1 base at J; junction bases unmatched: 15. The CDR3 has 19 amino acids. In germline, CDR1 is SEHNR, CDR2 FQNEAQ (reference sequence).

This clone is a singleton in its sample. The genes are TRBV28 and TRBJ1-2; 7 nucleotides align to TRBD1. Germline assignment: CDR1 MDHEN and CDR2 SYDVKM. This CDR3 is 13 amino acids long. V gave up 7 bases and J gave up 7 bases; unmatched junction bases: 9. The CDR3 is CASTDRVGGGYTF. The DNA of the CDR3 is TGTGCCAGCACCGACAGGGTAGGTGGTGGCTACACCTTC.

The CDR3 DNA follows: TGTGCCAGCAGCTTGTGGCCTAGCGGGGGGTGGACCTACGAGCAGTACTTC. It encodes CASSLWPSGGWTYEQYF. The chain couples TRBV5-6 to TRBJ2-7, with 11 bases fitting TRBD2. Germline lookup yields CDR1 SGHDT and CDR2 YYEEEE. Losses at the gene ends were 1 base for V and 2 bases for J; bases not matched to a gene: 8. The CDR3 has 17 amino acids.

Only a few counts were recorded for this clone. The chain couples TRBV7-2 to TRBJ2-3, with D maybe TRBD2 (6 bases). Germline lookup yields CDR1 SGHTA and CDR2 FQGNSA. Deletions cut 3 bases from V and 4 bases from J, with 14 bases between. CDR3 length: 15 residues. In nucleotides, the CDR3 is TGTGCCAGCAGCTTGGAGGTGCGGGGTCCAGATACGCAGTATTTT. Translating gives CASSLEVRGPDTQYF.

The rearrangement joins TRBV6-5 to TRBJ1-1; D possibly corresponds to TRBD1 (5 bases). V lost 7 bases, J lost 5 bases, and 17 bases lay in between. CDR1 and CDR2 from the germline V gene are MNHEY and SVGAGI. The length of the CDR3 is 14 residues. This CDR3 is CASTKPGTGTEAFF. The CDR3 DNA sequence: TGTGCCAGCACCAAGCCAGGGACGGGGACTGAAGCTTTCTTT.

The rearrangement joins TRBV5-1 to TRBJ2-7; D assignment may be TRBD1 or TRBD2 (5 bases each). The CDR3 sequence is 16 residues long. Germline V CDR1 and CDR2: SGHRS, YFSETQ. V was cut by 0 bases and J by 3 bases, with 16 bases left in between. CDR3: CASSLGDGDGRYEQYF. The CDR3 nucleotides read TGCGCCAGCAGCTTGGGAGATGGGGACGGCCGCTACGAGCAGTACTTC. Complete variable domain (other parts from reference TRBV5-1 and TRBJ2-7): KAGVTQTPRYLIKTRGQQVTLSCSPISGHRSVSWYQQTPGQGLQFLFEYFSETQRNKGNFPGRFSGRQFSNSRSEMNVSTLELGDSALYLCASSLGDGDGRYEQYFGPGTRLTVT.

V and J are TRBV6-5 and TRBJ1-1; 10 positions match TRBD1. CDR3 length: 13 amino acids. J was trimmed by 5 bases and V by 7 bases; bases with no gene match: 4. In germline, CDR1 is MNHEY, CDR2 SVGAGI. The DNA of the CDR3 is TGTGCCAGCAACCCGGGACAGGGGACTGAAGCTTTCTTT. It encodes CASNPGQGTEAFF.

For the CDR3, the DNA is TGCGCCAGCAGCTTGGGATTTGGGGACACCGGGGAGCTGTTTTTT. Amino acids: CASSLGFGDTGELFF. The V call is TRBV5-1, the J call TRBJ2-2; no firm D call. The CDR3 runs 15 residues. V lost 0 bases to trimming and J lost 3 bases, with 9 bases between them. Germline CDR1 SGHRS, CDR2 YFSETQ. Complete variable domain (other parts from reference TRBV5-1 and TRBJ2-2): KAGVTQTPRYLIKTRGQQVTLSCSPISGHRSVSWYQQTPGQGLQFLFEYFSETQRNKGNFPGRFSGRQFSNSRSEMNVSTLELGDSALYLCASSLGFGDTGELFFGEGSRLTVL.

CDR3 nucleotide sequence: TGCAGTGCGTTAAAAGAGACCCAGTACTTC. This translates into CSALKETQYF. The chain uses TRBV20-1 and TRBJ2-5; D ambiguous. The CDR3 sequence is 10 residues long. Trimming cost V 6 bases and J 3 bases, with 5 bases left between them. Looked up from germline, CDR1 is DFQATT and CDR2 is SNEGSKA (reference sequence).

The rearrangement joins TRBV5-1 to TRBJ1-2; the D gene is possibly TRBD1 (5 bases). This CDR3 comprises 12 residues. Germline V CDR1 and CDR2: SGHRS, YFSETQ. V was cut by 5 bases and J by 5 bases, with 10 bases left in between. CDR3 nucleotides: TGCGCCAGCAGTTTGACAGATTATGGCTACACCTTC. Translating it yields CASSLTDYGYTF.

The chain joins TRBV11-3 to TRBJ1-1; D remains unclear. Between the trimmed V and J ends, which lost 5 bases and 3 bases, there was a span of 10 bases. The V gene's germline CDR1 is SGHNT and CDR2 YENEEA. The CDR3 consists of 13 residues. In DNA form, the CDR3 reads TGTGCCAGCAGCCTAGGGATCGACACTGAAGCTTTCTTT. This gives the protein CASSLGIDTEAFF.

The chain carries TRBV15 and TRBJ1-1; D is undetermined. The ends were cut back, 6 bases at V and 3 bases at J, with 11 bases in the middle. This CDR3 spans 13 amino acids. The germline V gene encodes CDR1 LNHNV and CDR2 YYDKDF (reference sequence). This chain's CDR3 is CATRLMADTEAFF. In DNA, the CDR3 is TGTGCCACCAGACTAATGGCTGACACTGAAGCTTTCTTT.

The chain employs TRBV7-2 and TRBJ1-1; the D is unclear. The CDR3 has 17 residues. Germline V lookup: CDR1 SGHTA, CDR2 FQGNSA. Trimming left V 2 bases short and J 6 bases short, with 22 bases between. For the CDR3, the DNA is TGTGCCAGCAGCTTAACCCCAGGAAGTGGGAATGAGGCTGAAGCTTTCTTT. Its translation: CASSLTPGSGNEAEAFF.

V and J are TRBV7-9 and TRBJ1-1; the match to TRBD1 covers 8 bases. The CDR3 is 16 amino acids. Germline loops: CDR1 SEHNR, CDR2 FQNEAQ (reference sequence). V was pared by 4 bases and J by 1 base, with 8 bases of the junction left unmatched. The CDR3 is CASSSRQGLGNTEAFF. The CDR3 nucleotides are TGTGCCAGCAGCTCCCGACAGGGGCTAGGGAACACTGAAGCTTTCTTT.

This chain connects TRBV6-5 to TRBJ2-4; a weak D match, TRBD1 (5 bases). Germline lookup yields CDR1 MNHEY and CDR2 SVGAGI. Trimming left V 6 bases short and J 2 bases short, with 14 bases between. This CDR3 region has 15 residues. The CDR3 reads CASRGQTWSKNIQYF. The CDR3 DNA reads TGTGCCAGCAGGGGGCAGACATGGTCCAAAAACATTCAGTACTTC.